This passage covers 15 T cell receptor beta chains from one sample sequenced in a study of blood T cell repertoires in COVID-19. The repertoire was sequenced with immunoSEQ multiplex PCR; TCRdb's copy has only in-frame clones and lacks some. This table holds roughly 310,000 clones, 70% to 90% found once. Sequencing was carried out using peripheral blood. These receptors were collected from a woman between 45 and 65 years old with active or convalescent COVID-19.

The V and J genes are TRBV27 and TRBJ2-5, with D perhaps matching TRBD2 (5 bases). The germline gives CDR1 MNHEY, CDR2 SMNVEV (reference sequence). Trimming shortened V by 3 bases and J by 2 bases, and 7 bases separated the two germline ends. CDR3 length: 13 residues. CDR3 sequence (DNA): TGTGCCAGCAGTTTCACGGGGCAAGAGACCCAGTACTTC. This sequence encodes CASSFTGQETQYF.

This chain joins TRBV9 and TRBJ2-7; 11 nucleotides align to TRBD2. The CDR3 runs 15 residues. The germline V gene has CDR1 SGDLS and CDR2 YYNGEE. The junction had 5 bases not matched to a gene; V was cut back by 2 bases and J by 4 bases. The CDR3 sequence: CASSVSGGAGYEQYF. The CDR3 region has the DNA TGTGCCAGCAGCGTTAGCGGGGGGGCCGGTTACGAGCAGTACTTC.

This chain connects TRBV19 to TRBJ2-1; 11 bases match TRBD2. The CDR3 runs to 15 residues. Germline CDR1 and CDR2: LNHDA and SQIVND (reference sequence). Trimming cost V 8 bases and J 10 bases; bases outside gene matches: 13. The CDR3: CASANQLAGVREQFF. Written as DNA, the CDR3 is TGTGCCAGTGCCAACCAACTAGCGGGAGTCAGGGAGCAGTTCTTC.

The J gene is TRBJ2-3, the V gene TRBV29-1, with TRBD2 identical over 8 bases. This CDR3 has 12 amino acids. CDR1 is SQVTM, CDR2 ANQGSEA, per germline. The junction had 1 base not matched to a gene; V was cut back by 7 bases and J by 1 base. CDR3 loop: CSATSGTDTQYF. In DNA form, the CDR3 reads TGCAGCGCGACTAGCGGCACAGATACGCAGTATTTT.

The J gene is TRBJ1-4, the V gene TRBV15; D gene unclear. In germline, CDR1 is LNHNV, CDR2 YYDKDF (reference sequence). This CDR3 comprises 14 residues. Trimming took 0 bases from V and 2 from J, leaving 4 bases between them. The CDR3 DNA is TGTGCCACCAGCAGAGATAGCACTAATGAAAAACTGTTTTTT. This translates into CATSRDSTNEKLFF.

V and J are TRBV12-2 and TRBJ1-6; TRBD1 is the table's D call, not checked against the DNA. TRBV12-2 is marked as a pseudogene. The CDR3 contains 16 residues. CDR3 nucleotides: TGTGCAAGTCGTCCCCCGGTTCAGGGGGACGGTTCACCCCTCCACTTT. Protein: CASRPPVQGDGSPLHF.

The rearrangement joins TRBV24-1 to TRBJ2-1, with 9 positions matching TRBD1. This CDR3 is built from 18 residues. V was clipped by 4 bases and J by 0 bases; unmatched bases: 9. Looked up from germline, CDR1 is KGHDR and CDR2 is SFDVKD. The CDR3 sequence is CATSEEPGTGSSYNEQFF. CDR3 nucleotide sequence: TGTGCCACCAGTGAAGAGCCCGGGACAGGGAGCTCCTACAATGAGCAGTTCTTC.

The chain couples TRBV7-2 to TRBJ1-1; D not certain. V was pared by 8 bases and J by 0 bases, with 13 bases between. Germline CDR1 is SGHTA and CDR2 is FQGNSA. This CDR3 comprises 14 residues. The CDR3 sequence: CASADINLNTEAFF. CDR3 nucleotides: TGTGCCAGCGCTGACATTAATTTGAACACTGAAGCTTTCTTT.

The chain recombines TRBV18 with TRBJ2-2, with 7 positions matching TRBD2. Germline V gene sequence: CDR1 KGHSH, CDR2 LQKENI. The CDR3 sequence is 16 residues long. V shed 6 bases, J shed 2 bases, and the junction held 9 bases outside the gene matches. The CDR3 DNA follows: TGTGCCAGCTCCCTACATGGCGGGGGAAACACCGGGGAGCTGTTTTTT. Translation gives CASSLHGGGNTGELFF.

This chain connects TRBV5-8 to TRBJ1-2, with D hard to call. Germline CDR1 SGHTS, CDR2 YDEGEE. The CDR3 runs to 14 residues. Trimming removed 0 bases at V and 4 bases at J, with 10 bases between. CDR3 region: CASSLGPEGYGYTF. The CDR3 bases are TGTGCCAGCAGCTTGGGTCCGGAGGGCTATGGCTACACCTTC.

The chain joins TRBV7-2 to TRBJ1-1; D possibly corresponds to TRBD1 (5 bases). Trimming left V 2 bases short and J 1 base short, with 11 bases between. From germline, CDR1 is SGHTA and CDR2 FQGNSA. There are 15 residues in the CDR3. Written as DNA, the CDR3 is TGTGCCAGCAGCTTAATGGGGACTAGGAACACTGAAGCTTTCTTT. It encodes CASSLMGTRNTEAFF. Variable domain in full (rest from reference TRBV7-2 and TRBJ1-1): GAGVSQSPSNKVTEKGKDVELRCDPISGHTALYWYRQSLGQGLEFLIYFQGNSAPDKSGLPSDRFSAERTGGSVSTLTIQRTQQEDSAVYLCASSLMGTRNTEAFFGQGTRLTVV.

This clone appeared a single time. In DNA form, the CDR3 reads TGTGCCATCTCAGGGGACCCCCTCAGGGGGGCTTTCTTT. It specifies CAISGDPLRGAFF. This chain joins TRBV10-3 and TRBJ1-1; 7 positions agree with TRBD1. The CDR3 length is 13 residues. Germline loops: CDR1 ENHRY, CDR2 SYGVKD. With V trimmed by 8 bases and J by 11 bases, 14 bases remained unmatched.

The rearrangement links TRBV11-2 to TRBJ2-5, with 10 positions matching TRBD1. This CDR3 has 16 amino acids. Per germline, CDR1 SGHAT and CDR2 FQNNGV. After removal of 3 bases from V and 2 bases from J, the junction contained 6 bases not matched to a gene. This chain's CDR3 is CASSLTGGRVQETQYF. For the CDR3, the DNA is TGTGCCAGCAGCTTGACAGGGGGCAGGGTTCAAGAGACCCAGTACTTC.

This chain links TRBV9 with TRBJ1-2; TRBD1 matches at 7 bases. Germline loops: CDR1 SGDLS, CDR2 YYNGEE. This CDR3 spans 16 amino acids. V gave up 0 bases and J gave up 6 bases; unmatched junction bases: 11. In nucleotides, the CDR3 is TGTGCCAGCAGCGTAGCCTATGACAGGGTTGGCGATGGCTACACCTTC. It translates to CASSVAYDRVGDGYTF.

The count of this clone is one. The rearrangement uses TRBV7-6 and TRBJ2-7; D unresolved. The CDR3 length is 13 residues. Germline V lookup: CDR1 SGHVS, CDR2 FNYEAQ. The ends were cut back, 3 bases at V and 4 bases at J, with 10 bases in the middle. The CDR3, as DNA: TGTGCCAGCAGCTTGGGCCTTGGGTACGAGCAGTACTTC. Its translation: CASSLGLGYEQYF.